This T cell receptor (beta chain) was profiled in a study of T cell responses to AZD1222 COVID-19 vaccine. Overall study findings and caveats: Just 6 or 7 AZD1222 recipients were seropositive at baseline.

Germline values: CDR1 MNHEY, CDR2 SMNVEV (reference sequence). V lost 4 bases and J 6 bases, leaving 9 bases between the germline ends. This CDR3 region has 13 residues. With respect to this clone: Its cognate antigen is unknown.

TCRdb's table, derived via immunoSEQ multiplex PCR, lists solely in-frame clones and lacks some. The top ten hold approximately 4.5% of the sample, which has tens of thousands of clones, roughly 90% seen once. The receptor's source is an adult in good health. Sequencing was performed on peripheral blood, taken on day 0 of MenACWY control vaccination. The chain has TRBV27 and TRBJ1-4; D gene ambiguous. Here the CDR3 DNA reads TGTGCCAGCAGTTCACAAGTAGATGAAAAACTGTTTTTT. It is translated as CASSSQVDEKLFF.